This paragraph reports one T cell receptor beta chain. What it recognizes is unknown. Per the germline V gene, CDR1 is WSHSY and CDR2 is SAAADI. The V and J ends lost 6 bases and 11 bases, in that order; junction bases with no gene match: 7. This CDR3 has 13 amino acids. This record belongs to a study of cytomegalovirus exposure and HLA in healthy donors. Findings and caveats of the study: The study recorded 160 or so TCR beta chains that were cytomegalovirus-associated. Reports showed the classifier diagnosing cytomegalovirus status with high specificity and sensitivity.

60 Vbeta and 13 Jbeta primers were used in PCR. Some clones are missing from TCRdb's copy, which holds only in-frame ones; the method was immunoSEQ multiplex PCR. The sample table includes about 54,000 clones. The rearrangement joins TRBV10-2 to TRBJ2-6; 7 nucleotides align to TRBD2. Input material: PBMCs. This TCR derives from a middle-aged woman in good health and CMV-seronegative. CDR3 nucleotides: TGCGCCAGCAGCCCTGGTGGGGGGGACGTCCTGACTTTC. This codes for CASSPGGGDVLTF.